This T cell receptor beta chain was sequenced for a study of T cell responses to AZD1222 COVID-19 vaccine. Whole-study findings and limits: Spike-specific TCR breadth and depth grew following two AZD1222 doses.

The V end lost 5 bases, the J end lost 5 bases, and 21 bases lay between the germline ends. Germline CDR1 LNHDA, CDR2 SQIVND (reference sequence). This CDR3 is 16 amino acids long. Profiled with immunoSEQ multiplex PCR; TCRdb holds only in-frame clones, not every one. Counted here are over 70,000 clones, 70% to 80% occurring once; the ten biggest clones make up roughly a quarter. In regard to this clone: Its antigen is still unknown.

The rearrangement joins TRBV19 to TRBJ1-1; tentative D call: TRBD1 (5 bases). The sample here was peripheral blood, taken 28 days after the second dose of the MenACWY control vaccine. The clonotype originates from an adult who received the MenACWY meningococcal vaccine as a control. In DNA, the CDR3 is TGTGCCAGTAGTGTCGGGGTACTAAATCGGGGGACTGAAGCTTTCTTT. Protein product: CASSVGVLNRGTEAFF.